Listed below are T cell receptor beta chains from one sample, sequenced in a study of tumor and adjacent non-tumor tissue in lung cancer. A single record per CDR3 protein comes from TCRdb applying MiXCR to the multiplex PCR reads. Among 70,000 to 95,000 distinct CDR3 sequences listed, 76% were seen once. The source material was distant non-tumor lung tissue. The receptors come from a man between 65 and 79 years old with non-small cell lung cancer. Each CDR3 is given with its conserved first and last residue. A D gene is named only where the DNA matches it firmly. Expanded clones are given a class, and other clones once, few, many or no size at all.

D: TRBD2
size: -
V: TRBV4-1
J: TRBJ2-7
length: 16
DNA: TGCGTCAGCAGCTGGACACTAGCGGGAGATGGGGACGAGCAGTACTTC
CDR3: CVSSWTLAGDGDEQYF

D: -
size: -
V: TRBV11-2
J: TRBJ1-1
length: 15
DNA: TGTGCCAGTAGCCCCTCCAACGTTGGGGGCACTGAAGCTCTCTTT
CDR3: CASSPSNVGGTEALF

D: TRBD1
size: -
V: TRBV12-3/TRBV12-4
J: TRBJ1-3
length: 17
DNA: TGTACCAGTCGTCCCGGGACAGGGATCGGCTCTGGAAACACCATATATTTT
CDR3: CTSRPGTGIGSGNTIYF

D: -
size: -
V: TRBV20-1
J: TRBJ2-3
length: 14
DNA: TGCAGTGCTCCCCCAGCGGACGGCACAGATACGCAGTATTTT
CDR3: CSAPPADGTDTQYF

D: -
size: -
V: TRBV28
J: TRBJ1-1
length: 13
DNA: TGTGCCAGCAGTTTAGAGGTGGGAAATGAAACTTTCTTT
CDR3: CASSLEVGNETFF

D: -
size: -
V: TRBV6-5
J: TRBJ1-6
length: 16
DNA: TGTGCCAGCAGTAAAGCCTGGACGGAGGTTTATTCATCCCTCCACTTT
CDR3: CASSKAWTEVYSSLHF

D: TRBD1
size: -
V: TRBV6-1
J: TRBJ2-3
length: 14
DNA: TGTGCCAGCAGGCTAGACAGGGGGCCAGATACGCAGAATTTT
CDR3: CASRLDRGPDTQNF

D: -
size: -
V: TRBV29-1
J: TRBJ2-1
length: 14
DNA: TGCAGCGTAGAAGATTTTGGGGCGTACAATGAGCACTTCTTC
CDR3: CSVEDFGAYNEHFF

D: -
size: -
V: TRBV11-3
J: TRBJ1-1
length: 15
DNA: TGTGCTAGCAGCTCCCGAGGGGCGACCTACACTGAAGCTTTCTTT
CDR3: CASSSRGATYTEAFF

D: TRBD2
size: -
V: TRBV29-1
J: TRBJ2-5
length: 18
DNA: TGCAGCGTTGAATCCTATTGGACTAGCGGGGGGAAACAGGAGACCCAATACTTC
CDR3: CSVESYWTSGGKQETQYF

D: TRBD1
size: once
V: TRBV6-2/TRBV6-3
J: TRBJ2-1
length: 19
DNA: TGTGCCAGCAGACCAGGGGGTACTAACGGTTACAGCTCCTACAATGAGCAGTTCTTC
CDR3: CASRPGGTNGYSSYNEQFF

D: TRBD2
size: many
V: TRBV20-1
J: TRBJ2-1
length: 15
DNA: TGCAGTGCTAGAGATATCGGGGGGTTTTACAATGAGCAGTTCTTC
CDR3: CSARDIGGFYNEQFF

D: -
size: -
V: TRBV11-2
J: TRBJ2-7
length: 15
DNA: TGTGCCAGCAGCCTAGATCATGGGGCCCCCTACGAGAAGTACTTC
CDR3: CASSLDHGAPYEKYF

D: TRBD2
size: -
V: TRBV7-8
J: TRBJ2-7
length: 16
DNA: TGTGCCAGCAGCTCGTCTGGACTAGTGGCAATTTACGAGCAGTACTTC
CDR3: CASSSSGLVAIYEQYF

D: -
size: -
V: TRBV5-5
J: TRBJ2-5
length: 13
DNA: TGTGCCAGCAATTTGGTCAGCCCGGAGATCCAGTACTTC
CDR3: CASNLVSPEIQYF

D: TRBD2
size: -
V: TRBV6-5
J: TRBJ2-2
length: 16
DNA: TGTCCCAGCAGGTCTCGCTCGGCGGGAGGCACCGTGGACCTGTTTTTT
CDR3: CPSRSRSAGGTVDLFF

D: -
size: -
V: TRBV12-5
J: TRBJ1-2
length: 16
DNA: TGTGTTAGTGCTCTAAACGGGTCTCCTTCCAACTATGGTTACACCTTC
CDR3: CVSALNGSPSNYGYTF

D: -
size: -
V: TRBV10-2
J: TRBJ2-3
length: 12
DNA: TGCGTCAGCAATGAGAACACAGATACGCAGTATTTT
CDR3: CVSNENTDTQYF

D: -
size: medium-sized
V: TRBV12-3/TRBV12-4
J: TRBJ1-6
length: 15
DNA: TGTGCCAGCAGCGGAGGGAGGTCCTATAATTCACCCCTCCACTTT
CDR3: CASSGGRSYNSPLHF

D: TRBD1
size: -
V: TRBV4-1
J: TRBJ1-1
length: 16
DNA: TGCGCCAACAGCCAAATCTTAGACAGGGGAATCACTGAAGCTTTCTTT
CDR3: CANSQILDRGITEAFF

D: TRBD1
size: few
V: TRBV11-3
J: TRBJ1-1
length: 16
DNA: TGTGCCAGCAATTTCCGGGACAGAAGCCTGAACACTGGAGCTTTCTTT
CDR3: CASNFRDRSLNTGAFF

D: TRBD1
size: -
V: TRBV28
J: TRBJ2-3
length: 15
DNA: TGTGCCAGCAGACCTGGGACAGGGAGCAATCAGCCCCAGTATTTT
CDR3: CASRPGTGSNQPQYF

D: -
size: -
V: TRBV12-3/TRBV12-4
J: TRBJ1-3
length: 18
DNA: TGTGACAGCAGTCGTCCCGGGAAAGGGATCGACTCTGGAAACACAATATATTTT
CDR3: CDSSRPGKGIDSGNTIYF

D: -
size: -
V: TRBV10-3
J: TRBJ1-6
length: 16
DNA: TGTGTCACTGCACCCTTCAACAGGGATAATAATTCACCCCTCAACTTT
CDR3: CVTAPFNRDNNSPLNF

D: -
size: -
V: TRBV5-5
J: TRBJ1-5
length: 13
DNA: TGTGCCAGCATCTTCGAGATCAATCAGCCCCAGCATTTT
CDR3: CASIFEINQPQHF

D: TRBD2
size: many
V: TRBV4-2
J: TRBJ2-3
length: 15
DNA: TGTGCCAGCAGCCAAGAACGGGAGGGCCGTGATACGCAGTATTTT
CDR3: CASSQEREGRDTQYF

D: -
size: -
V: TRBV4-2
J: TRBJ1-1
length: 14
DNA: TGTGCCAGCAGCCTCATCCAAGCGACCGGAGAAGCTTTCTTT
CDR3: CASSLIQATGEAFF

D: TRBD1
size: -
V: TRBV11-3
J: TRBJ1-1
length: 15
DNA: TGTGCCAGCAGTTTAGGGGGCTTCTTGGACACTGAAGCTTTCTTT
CDR3: CASSLGGFLDTEAFF

D: TRBD2
size: -
V: TRBV6-2/TRBV6-3
J: TRBJ2-7
length: 18
DNA: TGTGCCAGCAGTTCCTACCCAAGTCTAGCGGGAGGAACCCACGAGCAGTACTTC
CDR3: CASSSYPSLAGGTHEQYF

D: TRBD2
size: -
V: TRBV11-2
J: TRBJ2-3
length: 17
DNA: TGTGCCGGCAGCTTAGATCTAGCGGGACGATTCACAGATACGCAGTATTTT
CDR3: CAGSLDLAGRFTDTQYF

D: -
size: -
V: TRBV4-1
J: TRBJ2-7
length: 16
DNA: TGCGCCAGCAGCCGGACACTAGAGGGAGTGGGGTACGAGCAGTACTTC
CDR3: CASSRTLEGVGYEQYF

D: TRBD1
size: -
V: TRBV5-6
J: TRBJ2-7
length: 16
DNA: TGTGCTAGCAACTCCGTTGTCCGGGACAGGACCTACGGGCAGTACTTC
CDR3: CASNSVVRDRTYGQYF

D: -
size: few
V: TRBV20-1
J: TRBJ1-3
length: 12
DNA: TGCAGTGCCCGGACTTGGGGAAACACCATATATTTT
CDR3: CSARTWGNTIYF

D: -
size: many
V: TRBV12-5
J: TRBJ1-5
length: 14
DNA: TGTGCTAGTGGCATTACCGCTGGCAGTCAGCCCCAGAATTTT
CDR3: CASGITAGSQPQNF

D: TRBD1
size: -
V: TRBV11-3
J: TRBJ1-2
length: 17
DNA: TGTGCCAGCAGCTTAAATCAAGAGGGGGCCCGTTTGCGGGGCTATACCTTC
CDR3: CASSLNQEGARLRGYTF

D: TRBD1
size: -
V: TRBV7-8
J: TRBJ2-2
length: 16
DNA: TGTGCCAGCAGCTCAAACAGGCGACAGGGGGCCGGGGAGCTGTTTTTT
CDR3: CASSSNRRQGAGELFF

D: -
size: many
V: TRBV5-5
J: TRBJ2-5
length: 13
DNA: TGTGCCAGCAGCGCTAAACCGGGGGAGACCCAGTACTTC
CDR3: CASSAKPGETQYF

D: -
size: -
V: TRBV11-3
J: TRBJ2-3
length: 15
DNA: TGTGCCAGCAGCCCTAGACGGGGGGCCACAGATAGGCAGTATTTT
CDR3: CASSPRRGATDRQYF

D: -
size: -
V: TRBV28
J: TRBJ2-1
length: 15
DNA: TGTCCCAGCCTTCGCGGCGGGAACTCCTACAATGAGCAGTTCTTC
CDR3: CPSLRGGNSYNEQFF

D: TRBD1
size: -
V: TRBV11-3
J: TRBJ2-7
length: 16
DNA: TGTACCAGCAGCCCCTGGACAGGGTTTCTTTATTACGAGCAGTATTTC
CDR3: CTSSPWTGFLYYEQYF

D: -
size: -
V: TRBV11-2
J: TRBJ1-2
length: 14
DNA: TGTGCCAGCAGCTCAACAGGGACGCGGTATGGCTACACCTTC
CDR3: CASSSTGTRYGYTF

D: TRBD2
size: few
V: TRBV7-2
J: TRBJ2-1
length: 15
DNA: TGTGCCAGCAGCTTTACTAGCGGGGGGGCTTTTGAGCAGTTCTTC
CDR3: CASSFTSGGAFEQFF

D: -
size: -
V: TRBV10-3
J: TRBJ1-2
length: 13
DNA: TGTGTCATCAGTGCTTGGCAAAGCCACGGCTACACCTTC
CDR3: CVISAWQSHGYTF

D: -
size: -
V: TRBV4-2
J: TRBJ1-4
length: 17
DNA: TGTGCCAGCAGCCAAGTAGCGCTGGGGGCAGCTAATGAAAAACTGTTTTTT
CDR3: CASSQVALGAANEKLFF